A selection of T cell receptor beta chains follows, all from one sample in a study of blood T cells in healthy people across ages. TCRdb re-called the 5' RACE reads with MiXCR, one entry per CDR3 protein. The repertoire has around 500,000 distinct CDR3 sequences, around 27% of them found once; the top ten carry 3.6%. Separately, the same data were catalogued under a study of T cells of mothers and their children.

Sequenced: blood. These receptors all stem from a boy aged 2 to 10 in good health. Both conserved end residues are part of each CDR3. The D gene is left open where the match is weak. Clone size is not always given. Where it is, it says once, few, many or a class for expanded clones.

>TRBJ2-1|-|TRBV5-1|many
CASSLKEVVDEQFF
TGCGCCAGCAGCTTAAAGGAGGTTGTAGATGAGCAGTTCTTC
>TRBJ2-7|TRBD2|TRBV5-1|-
CASRPGTTYEQYF
TGCGCCAGCAGACCCGGGACTACTTACGAGCAGTACTTC
>TRBJ2-2|TRBD2|TRBV20-1|few
CSARAGGNTGELFF
TGCAGTGCTAGAGCGGGGGGGAACACCGGGGAGCTGTTTTTT
>TRBJ1-3|TRBD1|TRBV12-3/TRBV12-4|few
CASSTGGGGNTIYF
TGTGCCAGCAGCACAGGGGGCGGGGGAAACACCATATATTTT
>TRBJ2-3|-|TRBV12-3/TRBV12-4|-
CASRSRGALSTDTQYF
TGTGCCAGCAGAAGCCGTGGGGCCTTAAGCACAGATACGCAGTATTTT
>TRBJ1-1|-|TRBV4-1|few
CASSQDGDEAFF
TGCGCCAGCAGCCAAGATGGGGATGAAGCTTTCTTT
>TRBJ1-2|-|TRBV30|-
CAWSVARSSNYGYTF
TGTGCCTGGAGTGTCGCCAGGTCAAGTAACTATGGCTACACCTTC
>TRBJ2-5|TRBD2|TRBV4-1|-
CASSQVGLAVSGETQYF
TGCGCCAGCAGCCAAGTGGGTCTAGCGGTGTCGGGGGAGACCCAGTACTTC
>TRBJ2-3|-|TRBV15|many
CATSREGIAADTQYF
TGTGCCACCAGCAGAGAGGGGATAGCTGCAGATACGCAGTATTTT
>TRBJ2-7|-|TRBV5-1|-
CASSYRDASIEQYF
TGCGCCAGCAGCTACCGGGACGCTAGTATCGAGCAGTACTTC
>TRBJ2-2|-|TRBV12-3/TRBV12-4|few
CASSPLGGDGGELFF
TGTGCCAGCAGTCCCCTCGGGGGAGATGGCGGGGAGCTGTTTTTT
>TRBJ2-6|TRBD2|TRBV19|-
CASRPGTSRAGANVLTF
TGTGCCAGTAGGCCGGGGACTAGCCGCGCTGGGGCCAACGTCCTGACTTTC
>TRBJ2-6|TRBD1|TRBV12-3/TRBV12-4|few
CASRLSGGSGANVLTF
TGTGCCAGCAGATTATCAGGGGGCTCTGGGGCCAACGTCCTGACTTTC
>TRBJ2-1|-|TRBV20-1|-
CSAKASDRPLYNEQFF
TGCAGTGCCAAGGCCTCCGACAGACCACTCTACAATGAGCAGTTCTTC
>TRBJ2-1|TRBD2|TRBV5-4|-
CASSEGLVLEQFF
TGTGCCAGCAGCGAGGGACTAGTTCTTGAGCAGTTCTTC
>TRBJ1-1|-|TRBV5-1|-
CASSFSSGDTEAFF
TGCGCCAGCAGCTTCTCCTCAGGGGACACTGAAGCTTTCTTT
>TRBJ2-1|TRBD2|TRBV9|few
CASSVHAGGYNEQFF
TGTGCCAGCAGCGTACACGCGGGGGGATACAATGAGCAGTTCTTC